This T cell receptor beta chain originates from a study of T cell repertoires in cytomegalovirus infection. Looking at the study overall: Public TCR beta signature analysis indicated the presence of both CMV infection and matching HLA type.

V lost 5 bases, J lost 5 bases, and 15 bases lay in between. Germline V CDR1 and CDR2: LNHNV, YYDKDF (reference sequence). CDR3 size: 15 residues. Details on this clonotype: What it binds is not known. This may be a read error: a much more frequent sequence differs by one nucleotide.

TCRdb re-called the reads through MiXCR, storing one row per CDR3 protein. The sample yields roughly 500,000 distinct CDR3 sequences, approximately 15% seen once. General observations from the study: Individuals carrying CMV plus the relevant HLA were identified by cumulative frequency of public TCR beta families. It was HLA-C-restricted CMV-specific TCR beta clonotypes that dominated the response ex vivo.

The rearrangement links TRBV15 to TRBJ2-2; D uncertain. This TCR came from a human donor in good health (CMV status not recorded). Some clones in this sample may be carry-over from other donors' samples. Sequencing was carried out using CD8+ T cells from PBMCs. The DNA of the CDR3 is TGTGCCACCAGCGGTGGCGTAGTAAAAACCGGGGAGCTGTTTTTT. Its protein is CATSGGVVKTGELFF.